This T cell receptor (beta chain) is from a study of EBV T-cell therapy then PD-1 blockade in nasopharyngeal carcinoma (dated by TCRdb to about 2021). The treatment or condition label for this specimen denotes: AdE1-LMPpoly-expanded autologous EBV-specific T-cell therapy followed by anti-PD-1 nivolumab. As regards this clone: The specificity of this receptor is unknown. Base qualities are not provided; no much larger clone lies one nucleotide away.

The Qiagen DNeasy Kit was used to extract genomic DNA from the sorted cells. TCR beta chain deep sequencing was performed on the immunoSEQ platform. The authors processed their data as follows. The immunoSEQ Analyzer software was used to analyze the repertoire data. As stored in TCRdb, this immuneACCESS dataset retains in-frame rearrangements with V and J assigned. A fraction of the clones does not appear; measured against another copy, unresolved V genes explain less than half of the discrepancy, and the remainder lacks a known reason. D and trimming come from the DNA, and the V and J calls and clone size come from that table. Across this sample there are under 25,000 clones, with roughly 84% seen only once. The ten largest clones add up to around 30% of the sample. The CDR1 and CDR2 encoded by the germline V gene are MRHNA and SNTAGT. Germline trimming amounts to 3 bases on V and 2 bases on J, with 2 as the count of junction bases outside the gene matches. From the cysteine up to the phenylalanine, the CDR3 has a length of 15 residues. Only CDR3 DNA is held: 45 bases, read in frame from base 1.

The sequencing used CD8+ T cells from blood, collected around day 35 from a patient whose treatment included autologous EBV-specific T cells and nivolumab. The receptor's source is a middle-aged man with nasopharyngeal carcinoma. This chain is built from TRBV6-4 and TRBJ1-5, and TRBD1 matches 9 of the central bases. The CDR3 loop reads CASSETGGGNQPQHF. The nucleotide sequence reads TGTGCCAGCAGTGAAACAGGGGGCGGCAATCAGCCCCAGCATTTT.